This TCR beta chain was recovered during a study of blood T cell repertoires in COVID-19. Study context: Acute-phase and convalescent COVID-19 samples originated in the United States, Italy and Spain. In each case, the material was cDNA or gDNA derived from T cells, B-cell-depleted T cells, or PBMCs.

Per the authors' pipeline: Estimates of nucleated cell counts were drawn from the amplification of reference gene primers. The data were produced by immunoSEQ multiplex PCR, yet TCRdb's version contains in-frame clones alone and is incomplete. Clone size and V and J calls were adopted from that table, with D and trimming inferred from the DNA. The table has fewer than 300,000 clones, more than 75% seen once. Germline CDR1 MNHEY, CDR2 SVGAGI. V lost 5 bases to trimming and J lost 7 bases; unmatched junction nucleotides: 7. The CDR3 contains 15 residues. The V gene is TRBV6-5, the J gene TRBJ1-6; TRBD1 agrees at 8 bases. The sequence was obtained from a woman aged 40 to 50 who had recovered from COVID-19. Sequencing was carried out using peripheral blood. The CDR3 reads CASSPGTGWNSPLHF. The CDR3 region has the DNA TGTGCCAGCAGTCCGGGGACAGGTTGGAATTCACCCCTCCACTTT.